The clone carrying this T cell receptor (beta chain) has a count of ten or more. The antigen remains unidentified. The CDR3 sequence is 14 residues long. V was clipped by 1 base and J by 4 bases, with 13 bases between them. Germline lookup yields CDR1 DFQATT and CDR2 SNEGSKA (reference sequence). TCRdb re-called the 5' RACE reads with MiXCR, one entry per CDR3 protein. The sample includes hundreds of thousands of distinct CDR3 sequences, 21% seen only once; the top ten take 4% to 4.5%. This specimen comes from a study of identical twins. Study-level points and caveats: In zero-insertion analyses, partial confounding could arise from invariant MAIT and iNKT cells.

These data were also filed under a second study, of T cells expressing NK-cell markers. That paper adds: Sorting was limited to alpha-beta TCR-expressing T cells with an anti-gamma-delta TCR antibody in several experiments.

Sequencing was done on a sample of PBMCs. This clonotype was obtained from a woman under 30 in good health. The V and J genes are TRBV20-1 and TRBJ2-5; D gene unclear. The CDR3 DNA sequence: TGCAGTGCTAGAGGCACAAACGAAATAGAGACCCAGTACTTC. As protein: CSARGTNEIETQYF.